This T cell receptor (beta chain) was identified during a study of blood T cell repertoires in COVID-19. Study context: Sites across the United States, Italy and Spain contributed samples from acute and convalescent COVID-19.

Clones were sequenced by immunoSEQ multiplex PCR, and TCRdb holds only the in-frame ones, with some missing. The top ten clones hold 2% to 2.5% of a sample with roughly 400,000 clones, approximately 87% of them seen once. The Seattle patients, enrolled during active infection, were followed longitudinally. The germline V gene encodes CDR1 SGHVS and CDR2 FQNEAQ. The CDR3 is 15 amino acids. V was pared by 1 base and J by 1 base, with 11 bases between. The specimen was peripheral blood. This rearrangement joins TRBV7-8 to TRBJ2-7; tentatively, D is TRBD1 (5 bases). This receptor was obtained from a woman aged 55-69 years with COVID-19, enrolled during active disease. The CDR3 bases are TGTGCCAGCAGCTTAGTCAGGGTGAGATCCTACGAGCAGTACTTC. Translated, it gives CASSLVRVRSYEQYF.